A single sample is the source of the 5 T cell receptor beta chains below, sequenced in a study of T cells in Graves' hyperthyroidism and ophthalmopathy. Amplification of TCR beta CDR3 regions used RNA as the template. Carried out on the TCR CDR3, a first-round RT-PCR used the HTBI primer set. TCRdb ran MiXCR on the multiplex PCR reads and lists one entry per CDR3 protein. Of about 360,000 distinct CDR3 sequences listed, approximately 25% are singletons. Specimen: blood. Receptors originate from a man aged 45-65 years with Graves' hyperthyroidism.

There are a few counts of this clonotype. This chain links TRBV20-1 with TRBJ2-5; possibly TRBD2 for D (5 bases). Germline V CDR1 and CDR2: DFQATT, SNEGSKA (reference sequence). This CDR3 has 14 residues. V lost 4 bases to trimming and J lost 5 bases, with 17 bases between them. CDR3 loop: CSATSGAFGETQYF. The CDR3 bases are TGCAGTGCTACCAGCGGCGCATTCGGGGAGACCCAGTACTTC.

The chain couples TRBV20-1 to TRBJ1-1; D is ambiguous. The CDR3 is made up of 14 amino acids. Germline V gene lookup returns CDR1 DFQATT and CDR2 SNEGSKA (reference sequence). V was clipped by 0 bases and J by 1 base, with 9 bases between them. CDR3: CSARDPATNTEAFF. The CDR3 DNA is TGCAGTGCTAGAGATCCGGCCACGAACACTGAAGCTTTCTTT.

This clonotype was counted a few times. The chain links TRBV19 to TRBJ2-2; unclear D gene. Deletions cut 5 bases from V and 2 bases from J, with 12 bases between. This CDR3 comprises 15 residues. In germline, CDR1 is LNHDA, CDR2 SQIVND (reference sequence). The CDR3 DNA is TGTGCCAGTAGTCTCGAAGGTGGAAACACCGGGGAGCTGTTTTTT. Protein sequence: CASSLEGGNTGELFF. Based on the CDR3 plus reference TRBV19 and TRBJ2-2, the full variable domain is DGGITQSPKYLFRKEGQNVTLSCEQNLNHDAMYWYRQDPGQGLRLIYYSQIVNDFQKGDIAEGYSVSREKKESFPLTVTSAQKNPTAFYLCASSLEGGNTGELFFGEGSRLTVL.

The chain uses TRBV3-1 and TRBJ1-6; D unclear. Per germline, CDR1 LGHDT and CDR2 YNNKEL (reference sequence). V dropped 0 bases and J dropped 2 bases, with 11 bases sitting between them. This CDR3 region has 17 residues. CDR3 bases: TGTGCCAGCAGCCAAGATTTGCCGGAAGCCTATAATTCACCCCTCCACTTT. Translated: CASSQDLPEAYNSPLHF.

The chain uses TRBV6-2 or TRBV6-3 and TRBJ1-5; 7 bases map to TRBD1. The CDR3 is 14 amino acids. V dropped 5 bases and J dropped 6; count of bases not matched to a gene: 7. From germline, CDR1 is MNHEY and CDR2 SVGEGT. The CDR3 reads CASSRGQASQPQHF. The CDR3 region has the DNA TGTGCCAGCAGTCGCGGACAGGCGAGTCAGCCCCAGCATTTT.